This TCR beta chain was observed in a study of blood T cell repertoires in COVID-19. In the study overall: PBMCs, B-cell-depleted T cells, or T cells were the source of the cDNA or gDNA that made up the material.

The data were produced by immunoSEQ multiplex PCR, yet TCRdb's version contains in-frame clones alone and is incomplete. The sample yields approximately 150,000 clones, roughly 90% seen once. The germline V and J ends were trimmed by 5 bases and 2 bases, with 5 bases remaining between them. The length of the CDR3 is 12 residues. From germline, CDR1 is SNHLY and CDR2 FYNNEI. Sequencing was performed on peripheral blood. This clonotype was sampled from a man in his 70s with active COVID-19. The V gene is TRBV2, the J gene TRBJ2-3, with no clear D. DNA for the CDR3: TGTGCCAGCAGTTTCTCCACAGATACGCAGTATTTT. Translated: CASSFSTDTQYF. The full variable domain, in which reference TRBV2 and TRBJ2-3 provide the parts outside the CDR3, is EPEVTQTPSHQVTQMGQEVILRCVPISNHLYFYWYRQILGQKVEFLVSFYNNEISEKSEIFDDQFSVERPDGSNFTLKIRSTKLEDSAMYFCASSFSTDTQYFGPGTRLTVL.